This section outlines one TCR beta chain sequence together with its context. TCRdb independently ran MiXCR on the 5' RACE reads; one entry per CDR3 protein. The repertoire holds around 480,000 distinct CDR3 sequences, with over 12% as singletons. Germline loops: CDR1 MNHNY, CDR2 SVGAGI (reference sequence). V gave up 5 bases and J gave up 4 bases, with 11 bases separating them. The CDR3 is made up of 13 amino acids. This specimen belongs to a study of identical twins. The same sample was also used in a study of yellow fever vaccine responses in identical twins.

The chain couples TRBV6-6 to TRBJ2-5, with D hard to call. The TCR comes from a woman younger than 30 in good health. Sequencing input: CD4+ T cells sorted from blood. This CDR3 reads CASSRFRVETQYF. DNA of the CDR3: TGTGCCAGCAGTCGTTTTCGGGTAGAGACCCAGTACTTC.